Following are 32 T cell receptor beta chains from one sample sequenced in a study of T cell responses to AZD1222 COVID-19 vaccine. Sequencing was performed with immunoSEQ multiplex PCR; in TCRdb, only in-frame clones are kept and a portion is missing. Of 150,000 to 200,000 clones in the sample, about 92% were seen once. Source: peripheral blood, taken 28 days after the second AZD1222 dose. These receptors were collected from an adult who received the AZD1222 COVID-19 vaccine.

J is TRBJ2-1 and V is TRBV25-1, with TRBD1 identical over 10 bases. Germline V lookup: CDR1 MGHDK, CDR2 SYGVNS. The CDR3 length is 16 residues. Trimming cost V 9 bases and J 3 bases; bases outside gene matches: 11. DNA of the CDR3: TGTGCCAGTTCTAGACCCGGGACAGGGGACTACAATGAGCAGTTCTTC. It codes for CASSRPGTGDYNEQFF.

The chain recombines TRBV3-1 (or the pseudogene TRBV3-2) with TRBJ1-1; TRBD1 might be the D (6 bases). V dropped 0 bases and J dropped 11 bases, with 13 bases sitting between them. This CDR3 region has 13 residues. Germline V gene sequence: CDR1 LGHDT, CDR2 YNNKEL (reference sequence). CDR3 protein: CASSQDGGSSAFF. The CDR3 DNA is TGTGCCAGCAGCCAAGACGGGGGCTCGAGCGCTTTCTTT.

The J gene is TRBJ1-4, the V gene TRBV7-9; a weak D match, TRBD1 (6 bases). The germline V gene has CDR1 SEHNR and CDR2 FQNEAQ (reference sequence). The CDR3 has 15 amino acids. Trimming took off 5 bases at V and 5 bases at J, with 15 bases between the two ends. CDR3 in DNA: TGTGCCAGCAGCCCGCAGGCGACAGGCAATGAAAAACTGTTTTTT. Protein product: CASSPQATGNEKLFF.

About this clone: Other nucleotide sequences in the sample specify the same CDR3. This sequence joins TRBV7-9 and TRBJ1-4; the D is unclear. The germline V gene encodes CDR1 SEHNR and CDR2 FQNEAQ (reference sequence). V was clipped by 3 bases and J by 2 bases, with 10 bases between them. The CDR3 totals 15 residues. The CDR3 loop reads CASSLGRATNEKLFF. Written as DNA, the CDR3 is TGTGCCAGCAGCTTGGGGAGAGCCACTAATGAAAAACTGTTTTTT. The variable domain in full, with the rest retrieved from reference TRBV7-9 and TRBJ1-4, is DTGVSQNPRHKITKRGQNVTFRCDPISEHNRLYWYRQTLGQGPEFLTYFQNEAQLEKSRLLSDRFSAERPKGSFSTLEIQRTEQGDSAMYLCASSLGRATNEKLFFGSGTQLSVL.

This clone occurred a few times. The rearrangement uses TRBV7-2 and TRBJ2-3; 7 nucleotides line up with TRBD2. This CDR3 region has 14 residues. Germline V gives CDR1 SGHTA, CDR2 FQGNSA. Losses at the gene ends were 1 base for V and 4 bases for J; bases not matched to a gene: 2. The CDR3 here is CASSLVTSPDTQYF. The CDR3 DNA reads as TGTGCCAGCAGCTTAGTGACTAGCCCAGATACGCAGTATTTT.

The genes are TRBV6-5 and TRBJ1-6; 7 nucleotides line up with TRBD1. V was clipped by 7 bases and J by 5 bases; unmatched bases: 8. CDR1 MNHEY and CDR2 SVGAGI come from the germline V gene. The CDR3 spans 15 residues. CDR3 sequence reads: CASTTGTANNSPLHF. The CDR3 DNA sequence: TGTGCCAGCACGACGGGGACAGCCAATAATTCACCCCTCCACTTT.

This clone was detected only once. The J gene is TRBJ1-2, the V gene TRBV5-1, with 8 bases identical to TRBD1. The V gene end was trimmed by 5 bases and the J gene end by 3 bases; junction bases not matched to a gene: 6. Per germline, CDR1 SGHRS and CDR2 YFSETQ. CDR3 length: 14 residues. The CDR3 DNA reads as TGCGCCAGCAGTTCCGGGACAGGCGACTATGGCTACACCTTC. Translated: CASSSGTGDYGYTF.

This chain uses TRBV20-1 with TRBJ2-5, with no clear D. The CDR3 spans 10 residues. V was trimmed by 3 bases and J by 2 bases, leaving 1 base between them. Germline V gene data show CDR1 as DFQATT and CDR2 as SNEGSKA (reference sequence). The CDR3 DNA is TGCAGTGCTAGTCAAGAGACCCAGTACTTC. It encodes CSASQETQYF.

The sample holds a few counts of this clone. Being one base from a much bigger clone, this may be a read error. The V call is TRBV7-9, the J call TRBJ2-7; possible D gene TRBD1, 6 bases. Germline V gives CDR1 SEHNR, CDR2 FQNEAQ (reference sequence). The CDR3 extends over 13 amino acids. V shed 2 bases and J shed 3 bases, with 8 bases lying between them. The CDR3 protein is CASSLLGGYEQYF. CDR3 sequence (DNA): TGTGCCAGCAGCTTACTAGGGGGCTACGAGCAGTACTTC.

The CDR3 region is CASSLTGNTEAFF. The CDR3 nucleotides are TGTGCCAGCAGTTTGACAGGGAACACTGAAGCTTTCTTT. The V call is TRBV28, the J call TRBJ1-1; weak D call: TRBD1 (6 bases). The CDR3 runs 13 residues. V was cut by 3 bases and J by 1 base, with 6 bases left in between. The germline V gene has CDR1 MDHEN and CDR2 SYDVKM.

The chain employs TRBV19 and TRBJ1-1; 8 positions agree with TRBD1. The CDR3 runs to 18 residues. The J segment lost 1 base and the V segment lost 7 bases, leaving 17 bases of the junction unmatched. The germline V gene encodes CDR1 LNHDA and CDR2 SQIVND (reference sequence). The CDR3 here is CASKEDRVFRQKNTEAFF. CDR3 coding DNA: TGTGCCAGTAAAGAGGACAGGGTATTTCGCCAGAAGAACACTGAAGCTTTCTTT.

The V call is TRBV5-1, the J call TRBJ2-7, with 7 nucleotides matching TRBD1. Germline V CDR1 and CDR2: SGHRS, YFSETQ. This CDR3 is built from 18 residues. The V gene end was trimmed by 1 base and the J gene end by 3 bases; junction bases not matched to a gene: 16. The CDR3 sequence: CASSLLWPTGTEFYEQYF. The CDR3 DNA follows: TGCGCCAGCAGCTTGTTATGGCCCACCGGGACAGAATTCTACGAGCAGTACTTC.

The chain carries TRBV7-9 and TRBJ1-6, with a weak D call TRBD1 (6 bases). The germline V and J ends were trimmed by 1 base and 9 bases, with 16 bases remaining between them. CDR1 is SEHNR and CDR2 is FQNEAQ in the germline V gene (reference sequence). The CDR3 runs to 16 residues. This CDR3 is CASSLVSGGASSPLHF. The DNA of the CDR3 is TGTGCCAGCAGCTTAGTGTCGGGGGGGGCCTCTTCACCCCTCCACTTT.

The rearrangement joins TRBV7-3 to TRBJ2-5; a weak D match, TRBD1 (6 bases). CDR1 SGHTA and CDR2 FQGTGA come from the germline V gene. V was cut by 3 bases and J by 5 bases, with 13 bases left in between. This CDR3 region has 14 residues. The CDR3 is CASSLTGWGETQYF. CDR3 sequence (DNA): TGTGCCAGCAGCTTGACAGGATGGGGGGAGACCCAGTACTTC.

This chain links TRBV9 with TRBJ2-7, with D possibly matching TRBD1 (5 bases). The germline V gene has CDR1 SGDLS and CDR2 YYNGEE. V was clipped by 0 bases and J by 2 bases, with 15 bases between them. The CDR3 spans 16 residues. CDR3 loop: CASSVGVGPGTYEQYF. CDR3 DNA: TGTGCCAGCAGCGTAGGGGTCGGGCCAGGGACCTACGAGCAGTACTTC.

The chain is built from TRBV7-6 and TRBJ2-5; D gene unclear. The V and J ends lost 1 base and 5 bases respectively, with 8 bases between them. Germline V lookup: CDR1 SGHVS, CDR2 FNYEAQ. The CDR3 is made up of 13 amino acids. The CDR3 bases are TGTGCCAGCAGCTTAGGGAGCCGGGAGACCCAGTACTTC. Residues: CASSLGSRETQYF. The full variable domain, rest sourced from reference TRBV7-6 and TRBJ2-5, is GAGVSQSPRYKVTKRGQDVALRCDPISGHVSLYWYRQALGQGPEFLTYFNYEAQQDKSGLPNDRFSAERPEGSISTLTIQRTEQRDSAMYRCASSLGSRETQYFGPGTRLLVL.

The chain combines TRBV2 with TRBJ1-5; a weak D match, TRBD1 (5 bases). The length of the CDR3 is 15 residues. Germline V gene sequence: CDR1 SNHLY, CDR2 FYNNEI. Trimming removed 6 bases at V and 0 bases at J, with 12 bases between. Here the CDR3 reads CASRKTDFSNQPQHF. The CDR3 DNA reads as TGTGCCAGCAGGAAGACAGACTTTAGCAATCAGCCCCAGCATTTT. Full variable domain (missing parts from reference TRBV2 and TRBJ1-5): EPEVTQTPSHQVTQMGQEVILRCVPISNHLYFYWYRQILGQKVEFLVSFYNNEISEKSEIFDDQFSVERPDGSNFTLKIRSTKLEDSAMYFCASRKTDFSNQPQHFGDGTRLSIL.

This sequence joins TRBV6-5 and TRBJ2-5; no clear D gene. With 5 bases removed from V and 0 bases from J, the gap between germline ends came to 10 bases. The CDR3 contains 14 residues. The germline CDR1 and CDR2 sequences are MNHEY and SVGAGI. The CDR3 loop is CASSIGINQETQYF. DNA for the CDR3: TGTGCCAGCAGTATAGGGATAAACCAAGAGACCCAGTACTTC.

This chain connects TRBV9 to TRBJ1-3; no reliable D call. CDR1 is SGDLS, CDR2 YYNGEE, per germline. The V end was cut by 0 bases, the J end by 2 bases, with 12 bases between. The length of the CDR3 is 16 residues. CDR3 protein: CASSVGALSTGNTIYF. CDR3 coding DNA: TGTGCCAGCAGCGTAGGGGCTCTTTCGACTGGAAACACCATATATTTT.

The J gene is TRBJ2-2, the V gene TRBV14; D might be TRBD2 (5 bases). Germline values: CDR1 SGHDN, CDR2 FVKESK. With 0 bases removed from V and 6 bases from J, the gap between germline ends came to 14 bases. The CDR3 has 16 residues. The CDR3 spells CASSQDRPRESGELFF. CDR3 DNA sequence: TGTGCCAGCAGCCAAGATCGACCCCGGGAATCCGGGGAGCTGTTTTTT.

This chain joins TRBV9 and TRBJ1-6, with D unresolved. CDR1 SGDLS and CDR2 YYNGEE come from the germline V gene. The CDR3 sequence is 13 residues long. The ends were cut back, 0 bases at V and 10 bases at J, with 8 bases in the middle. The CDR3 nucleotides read TGTGCCAGCAGCGTAGGGGAGGACTCACCCCTCCACTTT. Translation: CASSVGEDSPLHF.

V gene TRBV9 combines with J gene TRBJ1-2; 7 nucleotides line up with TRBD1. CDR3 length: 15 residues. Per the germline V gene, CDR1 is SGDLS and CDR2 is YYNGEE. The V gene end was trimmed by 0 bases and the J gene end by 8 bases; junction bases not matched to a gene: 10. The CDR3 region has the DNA TGTGCCAGCAGCGTAGGGTCCCGGGGAGGGGGCGGCTACACCTTC. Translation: CASSVGSRGGGGYTF.

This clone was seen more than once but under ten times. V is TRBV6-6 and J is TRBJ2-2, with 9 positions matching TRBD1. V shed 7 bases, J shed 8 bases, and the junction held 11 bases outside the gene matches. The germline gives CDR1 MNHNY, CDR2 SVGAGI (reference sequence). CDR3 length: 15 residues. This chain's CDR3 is CASKGTGNFGGELFF. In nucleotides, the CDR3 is TGTGCCAGCAAGGGGACAGGGAATTTCGGGGGGGAGCTGTTTTTT.

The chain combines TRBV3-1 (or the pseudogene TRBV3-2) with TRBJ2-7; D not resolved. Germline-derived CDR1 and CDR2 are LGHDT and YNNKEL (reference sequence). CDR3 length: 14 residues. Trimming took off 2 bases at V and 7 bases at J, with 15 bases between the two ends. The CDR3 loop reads CASSQMTGVGEQYF. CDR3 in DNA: TGTGCCAGCAGCCAAATGACCGGAGTGGGAGAGCAGTACTTC.

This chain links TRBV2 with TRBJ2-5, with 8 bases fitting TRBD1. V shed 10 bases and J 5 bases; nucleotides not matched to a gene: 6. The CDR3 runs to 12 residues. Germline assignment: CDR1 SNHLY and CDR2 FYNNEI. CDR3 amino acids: CAMRGTGETQYF. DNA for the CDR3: TGTGCCATGCGAGGGACAGGCGAGACCCAGTACTTC. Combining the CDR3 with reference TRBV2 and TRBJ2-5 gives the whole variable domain EPEVTQTPSHQVTQMGQEVILRCVPISNHLYFYWYRQILGQKVEFLVSFYNNEISEKSEIFDDQFSVERPDGSNFTLKIRSTKLEDSAMYFCAMRGTGETQYFGPGTRLLVL.

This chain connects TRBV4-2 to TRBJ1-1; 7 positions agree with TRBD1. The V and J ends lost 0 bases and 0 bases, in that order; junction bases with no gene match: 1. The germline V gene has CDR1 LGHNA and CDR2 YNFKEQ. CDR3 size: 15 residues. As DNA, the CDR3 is TGTGCCAGCAGCCAAGAGACAGGGCTGAACACTGAAGCTTTCTTT. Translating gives CASSQETGLNTEAFF.

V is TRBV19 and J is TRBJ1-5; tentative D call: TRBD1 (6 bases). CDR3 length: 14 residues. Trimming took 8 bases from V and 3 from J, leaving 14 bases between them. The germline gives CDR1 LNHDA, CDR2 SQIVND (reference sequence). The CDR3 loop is CASLGGPYNQPQHF. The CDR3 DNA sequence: TGTGCCAGTCTCGGGGGGCCCTACAATCAGCCCCAGCATTTT.

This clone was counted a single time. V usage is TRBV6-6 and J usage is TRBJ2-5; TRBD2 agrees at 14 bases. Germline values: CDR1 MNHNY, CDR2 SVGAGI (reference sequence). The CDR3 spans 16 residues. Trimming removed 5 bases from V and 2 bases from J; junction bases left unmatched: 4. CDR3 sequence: CASSLRLAGGQETQYF. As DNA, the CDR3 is TGTGCCAGCAGTCTGCGACTAGCGGGGGGGCAAGAGACCCAGTACTTC.

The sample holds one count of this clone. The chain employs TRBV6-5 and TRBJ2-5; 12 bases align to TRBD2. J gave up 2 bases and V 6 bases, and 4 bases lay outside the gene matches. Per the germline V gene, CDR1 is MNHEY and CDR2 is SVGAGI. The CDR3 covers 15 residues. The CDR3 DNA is TGTGCCAGCAGCCGCGGGACTAGCGGGCAAGAGACCCAGTACTTC. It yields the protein CASSRGTSGQETQYF.

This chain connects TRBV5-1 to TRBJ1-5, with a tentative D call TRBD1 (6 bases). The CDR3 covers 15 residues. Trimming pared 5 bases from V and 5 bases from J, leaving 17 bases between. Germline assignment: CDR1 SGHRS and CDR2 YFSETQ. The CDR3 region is CASRPAGVYDQPQHF. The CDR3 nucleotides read TGCGCCAGCAGGCCCGCAGGGGTGTACGATCAGCCCCAGCATTTT. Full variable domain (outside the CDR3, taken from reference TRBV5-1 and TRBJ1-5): KAGVTQTPRYLIKTRGQQVTLSCSPISGHRSVSWYQQTPGQGLQFLFEYFSETQRNKGNFPGRFSGRQFSNSRSEMNVSTLELGDSALYLCASRPAGVYDQPQHFGDGTRLSIL.

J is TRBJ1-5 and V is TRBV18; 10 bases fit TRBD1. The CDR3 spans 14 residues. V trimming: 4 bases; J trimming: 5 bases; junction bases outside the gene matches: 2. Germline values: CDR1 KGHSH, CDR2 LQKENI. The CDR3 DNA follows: TGTGCCAGCTCACTAGGGACAGGGGATCAGCCCCAGCATTTT. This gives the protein CASSLGTGDQPQHF.

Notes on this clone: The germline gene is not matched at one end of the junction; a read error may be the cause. The CDR3 region has the DNA TGTGCCAGCAGTGGGGGGACAGGGGGAAATGGAAAACTGTTTTTT. Protein sequence: CASSGGTGGNGKLFF. The J gene is TRBJ1-4, the V gene TRBV2, with 11 bases that match TRBD1. Per germline, CDR1 SNHLY and CDR2 FYNNEI. This CDR3 is built from 15 residues.